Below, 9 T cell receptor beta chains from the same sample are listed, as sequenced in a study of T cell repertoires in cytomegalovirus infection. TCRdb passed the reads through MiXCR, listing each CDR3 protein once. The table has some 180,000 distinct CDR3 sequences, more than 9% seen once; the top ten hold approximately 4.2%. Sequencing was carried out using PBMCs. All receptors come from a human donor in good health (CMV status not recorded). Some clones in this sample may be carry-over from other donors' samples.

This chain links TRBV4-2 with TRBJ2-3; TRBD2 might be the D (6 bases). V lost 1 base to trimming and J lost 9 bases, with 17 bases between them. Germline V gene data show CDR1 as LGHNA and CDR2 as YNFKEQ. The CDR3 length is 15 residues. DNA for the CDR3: TGTGCCAGCAGCCAAGCCGGTGACGGGAGCGGGACGCAGTATTTT. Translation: CASSQAGDGSGTQYF.

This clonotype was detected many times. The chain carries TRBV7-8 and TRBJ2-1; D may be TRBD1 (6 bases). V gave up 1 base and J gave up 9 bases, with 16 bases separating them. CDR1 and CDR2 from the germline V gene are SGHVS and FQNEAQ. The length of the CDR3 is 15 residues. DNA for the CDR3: TGTGCCAGCAGCTTAGAGGCAGGGGCGGCAGGTGAGCAGTTCTTC. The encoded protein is CASSLEAGAAGEQFF.

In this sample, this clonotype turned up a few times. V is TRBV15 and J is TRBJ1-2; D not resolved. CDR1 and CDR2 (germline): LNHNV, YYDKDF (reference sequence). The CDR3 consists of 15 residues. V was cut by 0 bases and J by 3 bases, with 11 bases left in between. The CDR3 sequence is CATSREEGLDYGYTF. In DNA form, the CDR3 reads TGTGCCACCAGCAGAGAGGAGGGTCTGGACTATGGCTACACCTTC. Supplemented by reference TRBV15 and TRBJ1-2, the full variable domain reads DAMVIQNPRYQVTQFGKPVTLSCSQTLNHNVMYWYQQKSSQAPKLLFHYYDKDFNNEADTPDNFQSRRPNTSFCFLDIRSPGLGDTAMYLCATSREEGLDYGYTFGSGTRLTVV.

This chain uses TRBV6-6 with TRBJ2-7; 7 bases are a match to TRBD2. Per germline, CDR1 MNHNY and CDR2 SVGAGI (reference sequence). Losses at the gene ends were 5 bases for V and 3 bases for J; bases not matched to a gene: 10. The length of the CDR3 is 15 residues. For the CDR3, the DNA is TGTGCCAGCAGTGACCACCCCACGGGGGGCTACGAGCAGTACTTC. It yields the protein CASSDHPTGGYEQYF.

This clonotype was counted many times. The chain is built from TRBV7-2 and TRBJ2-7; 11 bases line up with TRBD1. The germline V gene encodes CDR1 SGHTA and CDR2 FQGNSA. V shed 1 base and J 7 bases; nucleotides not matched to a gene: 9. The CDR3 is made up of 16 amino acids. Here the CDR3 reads CASSLGLGQGAREQYF. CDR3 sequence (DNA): TGTGCCAGCAGCTTAGGTCTAGGACAGGGGGCTCGAGAGCAGTACTTC.

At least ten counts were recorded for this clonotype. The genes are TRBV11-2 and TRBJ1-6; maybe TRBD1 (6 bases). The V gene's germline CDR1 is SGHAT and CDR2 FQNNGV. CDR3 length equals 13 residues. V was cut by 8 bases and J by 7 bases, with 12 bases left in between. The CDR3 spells CASGGQSNSPLHF. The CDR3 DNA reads TGTGCCAGCGGAGGACAGTCCAATTCACCCCTCCACTTT.

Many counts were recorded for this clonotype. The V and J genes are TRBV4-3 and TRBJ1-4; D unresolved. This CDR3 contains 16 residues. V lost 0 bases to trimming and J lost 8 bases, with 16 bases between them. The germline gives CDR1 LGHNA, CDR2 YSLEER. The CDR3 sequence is CASSQDLGSRGEKLFF. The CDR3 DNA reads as TGCGCCAGCAGCCAAGATCTGGGGTCACGAGGGGAAAAACTGTTTTTT.

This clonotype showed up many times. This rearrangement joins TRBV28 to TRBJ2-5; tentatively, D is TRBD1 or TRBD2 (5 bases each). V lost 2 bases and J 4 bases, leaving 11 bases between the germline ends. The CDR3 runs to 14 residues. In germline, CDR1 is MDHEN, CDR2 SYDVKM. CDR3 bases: TGTGCCAGCAGTTTAGCCGGGACCTCAGAGACCCAGTACTTC. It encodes CASSLAGTSETQYF.

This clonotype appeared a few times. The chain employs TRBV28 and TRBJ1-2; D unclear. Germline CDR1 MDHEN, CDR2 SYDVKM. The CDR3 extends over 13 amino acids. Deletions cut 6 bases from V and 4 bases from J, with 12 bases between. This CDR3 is CASRTAGSYGYTF. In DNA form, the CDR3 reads TGTGCCAGCAGGACGGCGGGGAGCTATGGCTACACCTTC.